This T cell receptor beta chain was profiled in a study of CD8+ T cells in alopecia areata. Alopecia areata patients had lesional scalp punch biopsies and peripheral blood taken from them. Separation by sorting yielded CD4+ and CD8+ T cells from PBMCs. Extracted from the samples, RNA was reverse transcribed into cDNA to serve as the sequencing template. The assay was immunoSEQ multiplex PCR, and TCRdb's table has in-frame clones only and misses some. The top ten clones hold roughly a fifth of a sample with about 150,000 clones, 45% to 60% of them seen once. Looked up from germline, CDR1 is SGHKS and CDR2 is YYEKEE (reference sequence). The CDR3 spans 16 residues, counting both ends. The study, taken as a whole, reports: It was less clear whether patients shared TCRs than it was in mice, possibly because of HLA.

A remark on this clone: Its matching antigen is unknown. Because the CDR3's place on the DNA is in doubt, the DNA is left out and the CDR3 is given as listed by TCRdb.

The material was CD8+ T cells sorted from blood, obtained at week 0. The chain employs TRBV5-5 and TRBJ2-2; the table's TRBD1 call for D was not verified on the DNA. The receptor's source is a human donor with alopecia areata. CDR3 amino acids: CASSSTSGQGTGELFF.